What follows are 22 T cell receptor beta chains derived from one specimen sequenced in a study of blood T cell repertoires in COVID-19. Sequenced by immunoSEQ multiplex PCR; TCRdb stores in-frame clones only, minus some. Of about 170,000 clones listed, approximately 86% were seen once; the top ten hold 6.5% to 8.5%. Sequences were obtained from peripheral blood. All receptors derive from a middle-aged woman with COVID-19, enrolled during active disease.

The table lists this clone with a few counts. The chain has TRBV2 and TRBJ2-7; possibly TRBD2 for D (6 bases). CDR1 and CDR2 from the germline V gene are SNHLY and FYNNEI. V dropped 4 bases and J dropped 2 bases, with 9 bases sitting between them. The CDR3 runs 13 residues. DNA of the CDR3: TGTGCCAGCAGTGGGAGGGGCCCCTACGAGCAGTACTTC. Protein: CASSGRGPYEQYF.

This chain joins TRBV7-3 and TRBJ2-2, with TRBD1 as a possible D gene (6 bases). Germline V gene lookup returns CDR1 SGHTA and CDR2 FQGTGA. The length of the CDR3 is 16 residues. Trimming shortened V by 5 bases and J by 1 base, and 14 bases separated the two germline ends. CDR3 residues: CASSQVGGRNTGELFF. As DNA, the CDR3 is TGTGCCAGCAGCCAGGTTGGGGGCCGGAACACCGGGGAGCTGTTTTTT.

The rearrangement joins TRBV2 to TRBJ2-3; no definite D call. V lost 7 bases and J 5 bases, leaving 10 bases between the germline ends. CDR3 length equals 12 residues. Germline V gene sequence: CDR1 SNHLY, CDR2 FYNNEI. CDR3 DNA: TGTGCCAGCATGTTTGGCGGAGATACGCAGTATTTT. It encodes CASMFGGDTQYF.

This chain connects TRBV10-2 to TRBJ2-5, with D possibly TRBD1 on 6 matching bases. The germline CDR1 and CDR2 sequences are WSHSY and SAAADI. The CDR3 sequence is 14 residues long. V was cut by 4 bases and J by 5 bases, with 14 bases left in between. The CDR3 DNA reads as TGCGCCAGCAGTGGGACAGCAATAGGGGAGACCCAGTACTTC. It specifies CASSGTAIGETQYF.

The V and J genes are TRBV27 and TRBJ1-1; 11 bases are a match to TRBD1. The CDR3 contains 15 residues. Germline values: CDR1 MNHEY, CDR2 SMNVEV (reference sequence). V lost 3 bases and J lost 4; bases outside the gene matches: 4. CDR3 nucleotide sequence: TGTGCCAGCAGTTTTCTGGGGACAGGGGGCACTGAAGCTTTCTTT. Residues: CASSFLGTGGTEAFF.

CDR3 region: CASSLFSGSQETQYF. The CDR3 DNA reads TGTGCCAGCAGTTTATTTAGCGGGAGTCAAGAGACCCAGTACTTC. The rearrangement links TRBV27 to TRBJ2-5, with TRBD2 identical over 9 bases. Germline values: CDR1 MNHEY, CDR2 SMNVEV (reference sequence). The CDR3 is 15 residues long. V lost 1 base and J lost 2; bases outside the gene matches: 2.

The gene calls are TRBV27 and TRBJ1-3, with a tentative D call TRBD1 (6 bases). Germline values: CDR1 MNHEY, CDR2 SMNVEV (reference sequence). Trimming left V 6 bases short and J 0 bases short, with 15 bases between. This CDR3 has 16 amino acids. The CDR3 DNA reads TGTGCCAGCAGGCTGAAACAGGGCGACTCTGGAAACACCATATATTTT. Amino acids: CASRLKQGDSGNTIYF.

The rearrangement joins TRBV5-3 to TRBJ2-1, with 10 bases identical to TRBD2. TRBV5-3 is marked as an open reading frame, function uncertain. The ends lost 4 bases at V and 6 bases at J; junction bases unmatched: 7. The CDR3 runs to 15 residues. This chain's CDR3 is CARSPSGGDANEQFF. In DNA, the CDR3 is TGTGCCAGAAGCCCCAGCGGGGGGGATGCCAATGAGCAGTTCTTC.

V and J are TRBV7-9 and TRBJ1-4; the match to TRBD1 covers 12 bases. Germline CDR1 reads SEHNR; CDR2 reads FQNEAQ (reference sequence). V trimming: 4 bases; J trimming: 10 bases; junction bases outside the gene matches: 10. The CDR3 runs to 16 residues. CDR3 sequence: CASSWEGTGGAGKLFF. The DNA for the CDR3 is TGTGCCAGCAGCTGGGAGGGGACAGGGGGCGCCGGAAAACTGTTTTTT. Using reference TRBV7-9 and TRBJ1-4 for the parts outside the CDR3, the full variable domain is DTGVSQNPRHKITKRGQNVTFRCDPISEHNRLYWYRQTLGQGPEFLTYFQNEAQLEKSRLLSDRFSAERPKGSFSTLEIQRTEQGDSAMYLCASSWEGTGGAGKLFFGSGTQLSVL.

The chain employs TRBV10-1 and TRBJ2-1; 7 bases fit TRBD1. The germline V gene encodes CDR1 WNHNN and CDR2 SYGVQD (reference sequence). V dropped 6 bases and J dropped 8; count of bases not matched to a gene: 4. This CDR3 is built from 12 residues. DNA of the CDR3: TGCGCCAGCAGAGACGACAGGGATGAGCAGTTCTTC. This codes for CASRDDRDEQFF.

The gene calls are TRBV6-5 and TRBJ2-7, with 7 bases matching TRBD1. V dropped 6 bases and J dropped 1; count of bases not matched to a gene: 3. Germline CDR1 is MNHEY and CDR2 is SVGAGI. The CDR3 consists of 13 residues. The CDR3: CASRGTASYEQYV. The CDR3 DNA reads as TGTGCCAGCAGGGGGACAGCGTCCTACGAGCAGTACGTC.

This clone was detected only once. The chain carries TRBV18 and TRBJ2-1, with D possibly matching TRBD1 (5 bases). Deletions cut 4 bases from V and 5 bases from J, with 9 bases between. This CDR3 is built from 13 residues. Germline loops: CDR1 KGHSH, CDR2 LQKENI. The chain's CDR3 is CASSLQQDNEQFF. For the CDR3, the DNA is TGTGCCAGCTCACTACAACAGGACAATGAGCAGTTCTTC. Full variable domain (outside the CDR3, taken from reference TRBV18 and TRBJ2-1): NAGVMQNPRHLVRRRGQEARLRCSPMKGHSHVYWYRQLPEEGLKFMVYLQKENIIDESGMPKERFSAEFPKEGPSILRIQQVVRGDSAAYFCASSLQQDNEQFFGPGTRLTVL.

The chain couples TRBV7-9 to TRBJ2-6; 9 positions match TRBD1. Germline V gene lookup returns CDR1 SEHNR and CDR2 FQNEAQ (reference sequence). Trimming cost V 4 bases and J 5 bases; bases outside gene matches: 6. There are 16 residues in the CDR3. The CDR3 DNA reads TGTGCCAGCAGCTCCACAGGGGGCGCAAGGGCCAACGTCCTGACTTTC. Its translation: CASSSTGGARANVLTF.

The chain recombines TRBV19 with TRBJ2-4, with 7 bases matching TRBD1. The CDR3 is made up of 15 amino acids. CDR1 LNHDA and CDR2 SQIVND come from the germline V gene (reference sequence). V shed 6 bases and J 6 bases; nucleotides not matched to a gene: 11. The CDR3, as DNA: TGTGCCAGTAGCGCAGGGGGTAAGCCACGAAACATTCAGTACTTC. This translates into CASSAGGKPRNIQYF.

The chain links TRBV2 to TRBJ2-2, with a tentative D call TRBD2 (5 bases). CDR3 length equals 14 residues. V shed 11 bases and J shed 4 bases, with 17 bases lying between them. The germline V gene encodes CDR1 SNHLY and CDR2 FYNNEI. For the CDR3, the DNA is TGTGCCTTGCGGGCGACTGGACCCACCGGGGAGCTGTTTTTT. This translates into CALRATGPTGELFF.

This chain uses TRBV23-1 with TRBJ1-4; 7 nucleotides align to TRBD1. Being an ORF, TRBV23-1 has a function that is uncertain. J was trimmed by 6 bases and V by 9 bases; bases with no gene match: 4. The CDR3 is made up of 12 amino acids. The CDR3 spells CARQGVDEKLFF. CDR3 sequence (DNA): TGCGCCAGGCAGGGGGTCGATGAAAAACTGTTTTTT.

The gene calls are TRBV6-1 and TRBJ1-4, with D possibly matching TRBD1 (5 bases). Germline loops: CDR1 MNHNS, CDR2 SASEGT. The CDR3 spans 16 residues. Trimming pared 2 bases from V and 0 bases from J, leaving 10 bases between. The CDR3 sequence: CASSEKTVTTNEKLFF. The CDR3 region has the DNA TGTGCCAGCAGTGAAAAGACAGTCACAACTAATGAAAAACTGTTTTTT.

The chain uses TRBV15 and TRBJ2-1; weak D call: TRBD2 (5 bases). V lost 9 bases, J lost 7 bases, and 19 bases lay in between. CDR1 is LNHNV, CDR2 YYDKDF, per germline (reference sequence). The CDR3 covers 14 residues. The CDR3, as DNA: TGTGCCACTTCACCGGGCCCCGGGGAGAATGAGCAGTTCTTC. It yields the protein CATSPGPGENEQFF.

CDR3 bases: TGTGCCAGCGCAACAGGACAGGGGCGAGGCTACACCTTC. Protein sequence: CASATGQGRGYTF. The chain has TRBV6-5 and TRBJ1-2; TRBD1 agrees at 9 bases. The germline CDR1 and CDR2 sequences are MNHEY and SVGAGI. The J segment lost 8 bases and the V segment lost 8 bases, leaving 9 bases of the junction unmatched. This CDR3 has 13 residues.

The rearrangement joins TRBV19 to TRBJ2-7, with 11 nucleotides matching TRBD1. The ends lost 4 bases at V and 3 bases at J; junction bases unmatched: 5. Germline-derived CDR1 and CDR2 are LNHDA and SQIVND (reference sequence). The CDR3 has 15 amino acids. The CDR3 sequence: CASSTQGQGVYEQYF. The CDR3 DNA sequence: TGTGCCAGTAGTACTCAGGGACAGGGGGTCTACGAGCAGTACTTC.

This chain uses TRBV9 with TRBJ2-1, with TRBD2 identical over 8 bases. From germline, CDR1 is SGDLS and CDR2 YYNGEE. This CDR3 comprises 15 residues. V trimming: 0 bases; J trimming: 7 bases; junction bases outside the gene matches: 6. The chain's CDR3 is CASSVAGGPMNEQFF. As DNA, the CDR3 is TGTGCCAGCAGCGTAGCGGGGGGGCCTATGAATGAGCAGTTCTTC. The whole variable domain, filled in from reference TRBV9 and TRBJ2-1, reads DSGVTQTPKHLITATGQRVTLRCSPRSGDLSVYWYQQSLDQGLQFLIQYYNGEERAKGNILERFSAQQFPDLHSELNLSSLELGDSALYFCASSVAGGPMNEQFFGPGTRLTVL.

Here the CDR3 reads CATRQGRWAFF. The CDR3 DNA follows: TGTGCCACTAGACAGGGCCGGTGGGCTTTCTTT. The chain couples TRBV6-5 to TRBJ1-1, with 7 bases identical to TRBD1. Germline-derived CDR1 and CDR2 are MNHEY and SVGAGI. V gave up 10 bases and J gave up 11 bases; unmatched junction bases: 10. The CDR3 runs to 11 residues.